The 32 T cell receptor beta chains reported below all come from one sample, sequenced in a study of PD-1 and CTLA-4 blockade in melanoma. The method was immunoSEQ multiplex PCR; TCRdb's version includes in-frame clones alone and lacks a portion of them. The sample holds about 18,000 clones, 65% to 75% seen once. The specimen was CD8+ T cells from peripheral blood, collected before anti-PD-1 treatment. These receptors all come from a human donor with melanoma.

The CDR3 nucleotides are TGCAGCGTTGAAGATCAGGGGGGAGCGGGGTACAATGAGCAGTTCTTC. The encoded protein is CSVEDQGGAGYNEQFF. The rearrangement uses TRBV29-1 and TRBJ2-1, with D perhaps TRBD1 or TRBD2 (7 bases each). Trimming removed 0 bases from V and 4 bases from J, with 16 bases in between. There are 16 residues in the CDR3. Germline V lookup: CDR1 SQVTM, CDR2 ANQGSEA.

This clone was observed once. The chain is built from TRBV2 and TRBJ2-3, with 9 bases matching TRBD2. The ends lost 6 bases at V and 2 bases at J; junction bases unmatched: 12. There are 17 residues in the CDR3. Looked up from germline, CDR1 is SNHLY and CDR2 is FYNNEI. The CDR3 DNA reads as TGTGCCAGCAGCGTTTCGGGGCTAGCGGGAACCACAGATACGCAGTATTTT. It specifies CASSVSGLAGTTDTQYF.

This clone has only one observation. The chain combines TRBV6-2 or TRBV6-3 with TRBJ1-2; TRBD1 might be the D (5 bases). V lost 0 bases to trimming and J lost 4 bases, with 12 bases between them. CDR1 MNHEY and CDR2 SVGEGT come from the germline V gene. CDR3 length equals 15 residues. The CDR3 sequence is CASSYSTAEIYGYTF. DNA of the CDR3: TGTGCCAGCAGTTACTCGACAGCCGAGATCTATGGCTACACCTTC.

The rearrangement links TRBV4-1 to TRBJ2-7; TRBD2 matches at 11 bases. This CDR3 is 14 amino acids long. Germline assignment: CDR1 MGHRA and CDR2 YSYEKL. Germline trimming cut 3 bases from V and 3 bases from J; bases unmatched to any gene: 1. The CDR3 nucleotides read TGCGCCAGCAGCCACGGGACTAGCGGCTACGAGCAGTACTTC. It codes for CASSHGTSGYEQYF.

This chain links TRBV3-1 (or the pseudogene TRBV3-2) with TRBJ2-2; D not resolved. The CDR3 totals 15 residues. CDR1 is LGHDT and CDR2 is YNNKEL in the germline V gene (reference sequence). The germline V and J ends were trimmed by 8 bases and 5 bases, with 18 bases remaining between them. The CDR3 sequence is CASCEGYGSTGELFF. The CDR3 bases are TGTGCCAGCTGCGAAGGGTACGGCTCGACCGGGGAGCTGTTTTTT.

The chain employs TRBV5-5 and TRBJ1-5; D remains unclear. The CDR3 loop spans 15 amino acids. Germline V lookup: CDR1 SGHKS, CDR2 YYEKEE (reference sequence). V lost 4 bases and J lost 11, with 22 bases in between. CDR3 nucleotide sequence: TGTGCCAGCAGCATAGAGCCCGCCCGTATTACAGCCCAGCATTTT. It is translated as CASSIEPARITAQHF.

The chain combines TRBV7-6 with TRBJ2-1; D might be TRBD2 (5 bases). V lost 5 bases and J 6 bases, leaving 8 bases between the germline ends. The CDR3 runs to 12 residues. The germline CDR1 and CDR2 sequences are SGHVS and FNYEAQ. CDR3 in DNA: TGTGCCAGCAGCCCACTAGGCAATGAGCAGTTCTTC. Its translation: CASSPLGNEQFF.

This chain links TRBV4-1 with TRBJ2-2, with D unresolved. V lost 0 bases, J lost 2 bases, and 7 bases lay in between. The CDR3 is 15 amino acids. Per the germline V gene, CDR1 is MGHRA and CDR2 is YSYEKL. The CDR3 protein is CASSQEEVNTGELFF. The CDR3 DNA reads as TGCGCCAGCAGCCAAGAAGAGGTTAACACCGGGGAGCTGTTTTTT.

The chain recombines TRBV4-1 with TRBJ1-6; D unclear. The V gene lost 10 bases and the J gene lost 6 bases, with 13 bases spanning the gap. In germline, CDR1 is MGHRA, CDR2 YSYEKL. The CDR3 sequence is 13 residues long. The CDR3 loop reads CATSSGSNSPLHF. CDR3 DNA sequence: TGCGCCACCTCGTCGGGCAGTAATTCACCCCTCCACTTT.

The chain combines TRBV28 with TRBJ2-3; a possible D gene is TRBD2 (5 bases). Germline V gene data show CDR1 as MDHEN and CDR2 as SYDVKM. The CDR3 runs 15 residues. Trimming removed 3 bases from V and 1 base from J, with 11 bases in between. CDR3 sequence (DNA): TGTGCCAGCAGTTTTACGGGGTATCGCACAGATACGCAGTATTTT. Protein sequence: CASSFTGYRTDTQYF.

The chain recombines TRBV7-8 with TRBJ1-2; D unresolved. Trimming took off 6 bases at V and 2 bases at J, with 13 bases between the two ends. The CDR3 has 14 amino acids. Germline V gene lookup returns CDR1 SGHVS and CDR2 FQNEAQ. The CDR3 loop reads CASSPRSSNYGYTF. The CDR3 nucleotides are TGTGCCAGCAGTCCGAGGTCGTCGAACTATGGCTACACCTTC. The full variable domain, its missing parts supplied by reference TRBV7-8 and TRBJ1-2, is GAGVSQSPRYKVAKRGQDVALRCDPISGHVSLFWYQQALGQGPEFLTYFQNEAQLDKSGLPSDRFFAERPEGSVSTLKIQRTQQEDSAVYLCASSPRSSNYGYTFGSGTRLTVV.

This CDR3 is CASSFGGIEQYF. DNA of the CDR3: TGTGCCAGCAGCTTCGGAGGTATCGAGCAGTACTTC. The genes are TRBV11-3 and TRBJ2-7, with D perhaps matching TRBD2 (5 bases). V lost 3 bases to trimming and J lost 6 bases, with 9 bases between them. The CDR3 is made up of 12 amino acids. Germline V lookup: CDR1 SGHNT, CDR2 YENEEA.

This clone was seen a handful of times. The chain is built from TRBV11-3 and TRBJ2-2, with 11 bases identical to TRBD1. V dropped 4 bases and J dropped 4; count of bases not matched to a gene: 11. The CDR3 totals 18 residues. Germline assignment: CDR1 SGHNT and CDR2 YENEEA. CDR3 bases: TGTGCCAGCAGCTCGTGGACAGGGGGCCGGCCGGGCACCGGGGAGCTGTTTTTT. As protein: CASSSWTGGRPGTGELFF.

The chain links TRBV24-1 to TRBJ2-3; D possibly uses TRBD1 or TRBD2 (6 bases each). CDR3 length: 14 residues. In germline, CDR1 is KGHDR, CDR2 SFDVKD. Trimming removed 7 bases from V and 5 bases from J, with 15 bases in between. The CDR3: CATSPVGGGDTQYF. CDR3 sequence (DNA): TGTGCCACCAGCCCGGTGGGGGGCGGAGATACGCAGTATTTT.

The chain uses TRBV6-4 and TRBJ2-1; D is ambiguous. The CDR3 consists of 13 residues. CDR1 and CDR2 from the germline V gene are MRHNA and SNTAGT. V lost 6 bases, J lost 10 bases, and 16 bases lay in between. In DNA, the CDR3 is TGTGCCAGCAGCAAAGACTTAGTAGCCGAGCAGTTCTTC. Its translation: CASSKDLVAEQFF.

This chain connects TRBV29-1 to TRBJ1-2; no clear D. V gave up 4 bases and J gave up 4 bases, with 16 bases separating them. Germline CDR1 is SQVTM and CDR2 is ANQGSEA. The CDR3 sequence is 14 residues long. The CDR3 loop reads CSVGLGIEAYGYTF. DNA for the CDR3: TGCAGCGTTGGATTGGGTATTGAGGCCTATGGCTACACCTTC.

The CDR3 loop reads CASSQVGARRVAFF. Written as DNA, the CDR3 is TGTGCCAGCAGCCAAGTGGGGGCGCGCCGAGTGGCTTTCTTT. The V and J genes are TRBV11-2 and TRBJ1-1, with TRBD1 as a possible D gene (6 bases). Looked up from germline, CDR1 is SGHAT and CDR2 is FQNNGV. The germline V and J ends were trimmed by 5 bases and 11 bases, with 21 bases remaining between them. The CDR3 consists of 14 residues.

V is TRBV9 and J is TRBJ1-3; 9 nucleotides align to TRBD1. The CDR3 totals 16 residues. J lost 4 bases, V lost 4 bases, and 9 bases had no gene match. Looked up from germline, CDR1 is SGDLS and CDR2 is YYNGEE. CDR3 in DNA: TGTGCCAGCAGCTCACCACAGGGGGCTGAAGGAAACACCATATATTTT. Encoded protein: CASSSPQGAEGNTIYF.

V is TRBV5-1 and J is TRBJ1-1; possibly TRBD1 for D (5 bases). V lost 2 bases, J lost 0 bases, and 11 bases lay in between. The CDR3 is made up of 15 amino acids. Germline CDR1 is SGHRS and CDR2 is YFSETQ. The CDR3 loop reads CASSFTGRMNTEAFF. The CDR3 DNA reads TGCGCCAGCAGCTTCACAGGAAGGATGAACACTGAAGCTTTCTTT.

CDR3 sequence reads: CASSYGSTGELFF. CDR3 nucleotide sequence: TGTGCCAGCAGTTACGGGTCCACCGGGGAGCTGTTTTTT. The V call is TRBV6-5, the J call TRBJ2-2; D gene unclear. V lost 2 bases, J lost 4 bases, and 5 bases lay in between. The CDR3 spans 13 residues. The V gene's germline CDR1 is MNHEY and CDR2 SVGAGI.

This chain connects TRBV11-3 to TRBJ2-3, with D possibly called TRBD1 or TRBD2 (5 bases each). Trimming shortened V by 4 bases and J by 2 bases, and 7 bases separated the two germline ends. The CDR3 is 13 amino acids. The germline CDR1 and CDR2 sequences are SGHNT and YENEEA. The CDR3 DNA is TGTGCCAGCAGCTCGGGGACCACAGATACGCAGTATTTT. Translated, it gives CASSSGTTDTQYF.

The J gene is TRBJ2-1, the V gene TRBV11-2, with TRBD2 matching over 7 bases. V was clipped by 1 base and J by 5 bases; unmatched bases: 5. The CDR3 runs 15 residues. The germline V gene has CDR1 SGHAT and CDR2 FQNNGV. CDR3 amino acids: CASSLAFSGNNEQFF. The DNA of the CDR3 is TGTGCCAGCAGCTTAGCGTTCAGCGGGAACAATGAGCAGTTCTTC.

The chain carries TRBV6-5 and TRBJ1-1; D might be TRBD1 (5 bases). The V end was cut by 1 base, the J end by 1 base, with 13 bases between. In germline, CDR1 is MNHEY, CDR2 SVGAGI. The CDR3 spans 16 residues. CDR3 sequence reads: CASSYWGRAWNTEAFF. The CDR3 region has the DNA TGTGCCAGCAGTTACTGGGGGAGAGCGTGGAACACTGAAGCTTTCTTT.

This chain joins TRBV27 and TRBJ1-2; D perhaps matches TRBD1 (5 bases). The V and J ends lost 0 bases and 6 bases respectively, with 20 bases between them. The CDR3 spans 17 residues. The V gene's germline CDR1 is MNHEY and CDR2 SMNVEV (reference sequence). The CDR3, as DNA: TGTGCCAGCAGTTTATCCGCAGGGCGGTGGGGATTGGATGGCTACACCTTC. Translation gives CASSLSAGRWGLDGYTF.

The rearrangement uses TRBV9 and TRBJ2-2; D is possibly TRBD1 or TRBD2 (6 bases each). CDR3 length equals 16 residues. V was shortened by 4 bases and J by 6 bases, with 19 bases between the two germline ends. Germline assignment: CDR1 SGDLS and CDR2 YYNGEE. CDR3 sequence (DNA): TGTGCCAGCAGCCCGTACCGGGGGCTCCCCTCCGGGGAGCTGTTTTTT. This sequence encodes CASSPYRGLPSGELFF.

As DNA, the CDR3 is TGTGCCAGCGGGTTCCGTTGGGGGGCCGGGGAGCTGTTTTTT. Translating it yields CASGFRWGAGELFF. The J gene is TRBJ2-2, the V gene TRBV6-5, with TRBD2 as a possible D gene (6 bases). Germline loops: CDR1 MNHEY, CDR2 SVGAGI. V shed 8 bases and J shed 6 bases, with 16 bases lying between them. This CDR3 spans 14 amino acids.

The DNA of the CDR3 is TGTGCCAGCAGTTTACTTCCGGTAGGGGGAGCAATCGATGAGCAGTTCTTC. It is translated as CASSLLPVGGAIDEQFF. The chain employs TRBV27 and TRBJ2-1; perhaps TRBD1 as D (6 bases). CDR3 size: 17 residues. The V gene lost 2 bases and the J gene lost 8 bases, with 22 bases spanning the gap. The germline V gene encodes CDR1 MNHEY and CDR2 SMNVEV (reference sequence).

The chain is built from TRBV5-1 and TRBJ2-2; 8 positions agree with TRBD1. Germline V gene data show CDR1 as SGHRS and CDR2 as YFSETQ. The CDR3 extends over 13 amino acids. With V trimmed by 3 bases and J by 6 bases, 1 base remained unmatched. In nucleotides, the CDR3 is TGCGCCAGCAGCTCGACAGGGGCCGGGGAGCTGTTTTTT. Protein: CASSSTGAGELFF. The full variable domain, with the rest looked up from reference TRBV5-1 and TRBJ2-2, is KAGVTQTPRYLIKTRGQQVTLSCSPISGHRSVSWYQQTPGQGLQFLFEYFSETQRNKGNFPGRFSGRQFSNSRSEMNVSTLELGDSALYLCASSSTGAGELFFGEGSRLTVL.

The chain combines TRBV13 with TRBJ1-2; D is possibly TRBD1 (5 bases). Trimming took off 6 bases at V and 1 base at J, with 15 bases between the two ends. The CDR3 loop spans 15 amino acids. Looked up from germline, CDR1 is PRHDT and CDR2 is FYEKMQ (reference sequence). CDR3 sequence (DNA): TGTGCCAGCAGGTCTCAGGGCGGGGGTAACTATGGCTACACCTTC. Protein sequence: CASRSQGGGNYGYTF.

This rearrangement joins TRBV2 to TRBJ2-7, with 10 bases aligning to TRBD1. Germline assignment: CDR1 SNHLY and CDR2 FYNNEI. J lost 4 bases, V lost 7 bases, and 10 bases had no gene match. The CDR3 spans 15 residues. This CDR3 is CASTTHRDRGYEQYF. CDR3 in DNA: TGTGCCAGCACCACTCACCGGGACAGGGGTTACGAGCAGTACTTC.

V and J are TRBV27 and TRBJ1-6; D remains unclear. The germline V and J ends were trimmed by 6 bases and 7 bases, with 16 bases remaining between them. The CDR3 is made up of 15 amino acids. From germline, CDR1 is MNHEY and CDR2 SMNVEV (reference sequence). CDR3 protein: CASRPLGNSNSPLHF. CDR3 sequence (DNA): TGTGCCAGCAGGCCCTTGGGGAATTCCAATTCACCCCTCCACTTT.

The V call is TRBV27, the J call TRBJ1-5; D unresolved. The CDR3 is 16 amino acids. V was trimmed by 9 bases and J by 0 bases, leaving 18 bases between them. Looked up from germline, CDR1 is MNHEY and CDR2 is SMNVEV (reference sequence). The chain's CDR3 is CASHPTAPLSNQPQHF. The CDR3 DNA reads TGTGCCAGTCACCCCACCGCACCTCTTAGCAATCAGCCCCAGCATTTT.